Detailed here is one TCR beta chain. TCRdb's copy holds only in-frame clones and misses some; the assay was immunoSEQ multiplex PCR. The table shows 50,000 to 60,000 clones, with 80% to 95% occurring only once. The sample originates from a study of T cell changes during pregnancy in multiple sclerosis. This CDR3 has 15 residues. V was trimmed by 7 bases and J by 6 bases, leaving 19 bases between them. CDR1 MNHEY and CDR2 SMNVEV come from the germline V gene (reference sequence). The sample in question was CD4+ T cells from peripheral blood mononuclear cells, obtained in the second trimester of pregnancy. V gene TRBV27 combines with J gene TRBJ2-1; TRBD2 might be the D (5 bases). The clonotype was recovered from a female donor with multiple sclerosis, enrolled in a pregnancy study. The CDR3, as DNA: TGTGCCAGCAACCCCCGGCTAGCCGGCGGCAATGAGCAGTTCTTC. It yields the protein CASNPRLAGGNEQFF.